This T cell receptor beta chain is drawn from a study of cytomegalovirus exposure and HLA in healthy donors (TCRdb year 2017). For context, the study as a whole: In an earlier analysis of around 540 of the donors, about 270 Gb of sequence data and approximately 100 million unique TCR beta sequences from 150 million to 200 million T cells were reported. About 300 gigabases of sequencing data and roughly 90 million unique TCR sequences were included in an early release covering several hundred HLA-typed donors. The genetic ancestry cluster associated with self-reported Caucasian donors included 81% of the approximately 410 genotyped donors. The study aimed to test whether signatures of past pathogen exposure could be identified by cataloging public T cell receptors. The T cell repertoires of under 750 subjects were profiled by immunosequencing and related to cytomegalovirus serostatus. Along with the roughly 700-subject first cohort, a separate validation cohort of over a hundred different subjects was used. To predict cytomegalovirus infection status, the study brought together high-throughput TCR immunosequencing, statistical association of individual TCRs with disease status, and machine learning. To study patterns of TCR occurrence, a later analysis re-analyzed previously published TCR beta repertoires from 666 donors and added high-resolution HLA genotyping. Rather than drawing on any new phenotypic data, the later analysis identified candidate immune exposures from TCR beta sequences and the way those sequences occurred across donors. To decide whether each TCR beta V gene segment behaved as functional or pseudogenic, an earlier analysis of over 500 of the donors relied on high-throughput TCR beta sequencing. Alongside the repertoire data, information on donor age, sex, ethnicity and CMV serostatus was compiled. In a later genetic analysis, genome-wide SNP genotypes for about 60% of the 666 donors were used, and that subset was treated as a discovery cohort. All discovery cohort repertoires had been generated on a single sequencing platform. HLA typing included class I and class II loci at four-digit resolution. Typing coverage differed by locus: A, B, C, DRB1 and DQB1 were typed in about 629-640 donors, DQA1 in about 560, DPA1 in 600 to 610, and DPB1 in 450 to 490. Because of strong linkage in the cohort, roughly five DR-DQ haplotypes were treated as single units for association and clustering. Among almost 400 genotyped donors of the cohort, an average of approximately 230,000 unique TCR beta nucleotide sequences were sequenced per donor, 15% to 20% of them non-productive. What the research found in general, with its limitations: In this cohort, only TCR beta chains were sequenced, and detectable features were limited by the absence of alpha or paired-chain data. Immune exposure information for the cohort was limited to CMV serostatus. In a later analysis, TCR association rates were found to vary across HLA loci, with the most associated TCRs seen for DRB1 alleles and the fewest for HLA-C alleles. At a false discovery rate of 0.05, a later analysis linked 15,000 to 20,000 TCR beta sequences to specific HLA alleles. Over 15 rarely observed V segments, including chromosome 9 orphons, were excluded from the earlier analysis of almost 600 of the donors because counts were too low. In vitro tests confirmed that a few of the cytomegalovirus-associated TCR beta chains recognize cytomegalovirus antigens. In both the original and validation cohorts, the classifier was reported to diagnose cytomegalovirus status with high specificity and sensitivity. In the study, 164 TCR beta chains were listed as associated with cytomegalovirus. The 87-base-pair reads could not distinguish some IMGT-functional V segments, including TRBV6-2 and TRBV6-3, so those segments were excluded. In an earlier analysis of more than 450 of the donors, most TCR beta V segments were observed in productive rearrangements about 90% or about 30% of the time, broadly matching IMGT annotations. According to a later genetic analysis, donors in an Asian-associated ancestry cluster had fewer N-insertions in productive TCRs than the approximately 700-donor mean. Presence/absence analyses assumed roughly uniform sequencing depth across donors, an assumption that may not hold. In a later analysis, several top co-occurrence clusters were reported to appear linked to parvovirus B19, influenza, CMV and Epstein-Barr virus. When HLA alleles, especially DR and DQ, strongly co-occurred, TCR associations were difficult to assign to individual alleles. Across donors, most TCR sequences were observed very rarely, whereas some public TCRs were present in many individuals. An association between a missense DCLRE1C variant and V-gene and J-gene trimming of TCR beta chains was found in a later genetic analysis and replicated in an independent cohort. A group of highly shared sequence variants was considered likely to be a technical artifact of the sequencing pipeline. Linkage disequilibrium might explain the correlated functional status among segregating V segments, but an unknown experimental factor could not be ruled out. Most CMV-associated TCR beta chains appeared to be HLA-restricted in a later analysis, and the HLA associations seemed to be driven largely by CMV exposure. Because HLA typing was missing for some donors at each locus, association tests included only the typed subset. The authors suggested that the approach could potentially be extended to other disease states and immunological phenotypes. A later analysis found that HLA-associated TCR beta chains were more clonally expanded and had lower generation probabilities than equally common non-associated chains. A further reported finding was that TCR beta sequences accurately predicted the HLA-A and HLA-B alleles for most subjects in the first cohort.

From its cysteine to its phenylalanine, the CDR3 spans 15 amino acids. Here the CDR3 DNA is all that survives: 45 bases in frame from base 1. CDR1 and CDR2 are drawn from the germline V gene: SQVTM, ANQGSEA. V is trimmed back by 6 bases and J by 4 bases, and the junction contains 7 bases that no gene match accounts for. To prepare the library, the immunoSEQ multiplex PCR assay was applied. The multiplex PCR relied on a mix of 60 forward primers for TCR Vbeta segments and 13 reverse primers for TCR Jbeta segments. A multiplex PCR assay on genomic DNA amplified the CDR3 region of rearranged TCR beta genes. The amplified TCR beta libraries were sequenced on the Illumina HiSeq System as 87-base-pair reads. On the authors' methods: Across the 670 or so repertoires, a later analysis counted roughly 77 million unique TCR beta chains, roughly 11 million of which were shared by at least two donors. Raw reads were error-corrected and collapsed into unique sequences with a nearest-neighbor algorithm that merged closely related sequences to remove PCR and sequencing errors. Alignment of CDR3 sequences to IMGT reference sequences was used to assign V, D and J gene segments. For a sequence to be retained, a match of at least six nucleotides was required to both a V gene segment and a J gene segment. A rearrangement was called productive if the CDR3 had no stop codons and remained in frame with V and J, and every other rearrangement was called non-productive. Following IMGT convention, CDR3 was defined as the stretch from the second conserved V-encoded cysteine to the conserved J-encoded phenylalanine. The earlier analysis of 587 of the donors excluded any sequence lacking an unambiguous match to a single V gene segment. In an earlier analysis of 587 of the donors, a V segment was called functional when productive rearrangements were above 56.7%, and segregating when the standard deviation between donors exceeded 5%. A statistical classification framework was built to diagnose cytomegalovirus status from the catalog of TCR beta chain sequences. In a later analysis, TCR nucleotide sequences were compared against IMGT/GENE-DB human TR gene sequences so that V and J genes could be assigned. A later analysis assigned CDR3 sequences and most-parsimonious VDJ recombination scenarios with the TCRdist pipeline. In a later analysis, each TCR beta chain was defined by its CDR3 amino acid sequence together with its V-gene family, and reads without a unique V-gene family were excluded. In a later analysis, 450 to 600 highly shared, low-generation-probability nucleotide sequences were removed to address suspected cross-contamination and a sequencing artifact. For each public chain, a later analysis derived a clonal expansion index from normalized ranks of inferred template counts within each repertoire. In a later analysis, generation probabilities were computed with a VDJ recombination model fitted to out-of-frame rearrangements, and the resulting probabilities were checked against IGoR. Hypergeometric tests were used in a later analysis to score TCR-TCR, TCR-HLA and TCR-CMV co-occurrence, with a repertoire-size bias correction applied to the TCR pairs. False discovery rates were estimated in a later analysis by permuting HLA or CMV assignments 20 times. A later analysis grouped co-occurring TCRs with DBSCAN, adding TCRdist sequence similarity when clustering within HLA-allele-positive subsets. Repertoires with fewer than 30,000 or more than 120,000 public chains were left out of co-occurrence clustering, as were four to six repertoires with anomalous nucleotide sharing. TCRdb stores this immuneACCESS table with in-frame sequences only. Part of the clones is absent; in the studies checked, under half of the shortfall reflects unresolved V genes, and no reason is known for the rest. The V and J calls and clone size were taken over from that table, and D and trimming were inferred from the DNA. The sample profile shows about 140,000 clones; approximately 72% of them were found once. The ten largest clones add up to approximately 6.5% of the sample.

In this sample, this clone turned up a few times. The clone's antigen remains unknown. No quality values exist for individual bases; no much larger clone is one base distant. The cohort was made up of approximately 670 healthy bone marrow donors. All cohort members were sampled while nominally healthy, although unrecorded immune exposures were likely present. The donor was CMV seronegative and was included in the group of a few hundred seronegative cohort members. Every donor gave a peripheral blood sample, and the peripheral blood mononuclear cells from that sample were used for TCR beta sequencing. The Qiagen DNeasy Blood Extraction Kit was used to extract genomic DNA from the blood cell samples.

The receptor's source is a woman aged 55-69 years in good health and CMV-seronegative. The source material was PBMCs. The rearrangement combines TRBV29-1 with TRBJ2-2, with 11 middle bases fitting TRBD2. The bases read TGCAGCGTCGATAGCGGGAGGGGTCCCACCGGGGAGCTGTTTTTT. It encodes CSVDSGRGPTGELFF.